This T cell receptor beta chain came from a study of blood T cell repertoires in COVID-19. Across the whole study: COVID-19 samples collected from the United States, Italy and Spain covered acute and convalescent phases.

As processed by the authors: It was from reference gene primer amplification that nucleated cell counts were estimated. The protocol was immunoSEQ multiplex PCR, while the TCRdb copy is restricted to in-frame clones and leaves out a portion. The DNA was the basis for D and trimming; V, J and clone size are from that table. The table shows about 180,000 clones, with 75% to 90% occurring only once. CDR1 and CDR2 (germline): MNHEY, SMNVEV (reference sequence). CDR3 length: 16 amino acids. The junction had 12 bases not matched to a gene; V was cut back by 5 bases and J by 2 bases. The chain couples TRBV27 to TRBJ2-7; 7 nucleotides agree with TRBD1. This TCR derives from a man aged 55 to 70 with acute or convalescent COVID-19. The sample comprised peripheral blood. The CDR3 reads CASSMTGNSIAYEQYF. CDR3 bases: TGTGCCAGCAGTATGACAGGGAACTCTATTGCCTACGAGCAGTACTTC.